The TCR beta chain described here comes from a study of lymphopenia after photon versus proton radiotherapy. Findings and limits, study-wide: Post-nadir TCR diversity decline inversely tracked overall survival among those who died. Authors raise, but do not show, better survival with proton therapy. Relative stability marked proton patients; photon patients lost diversity and naive cells. After lymphocyte nadir, photon-treated repertoires showed oligoclonal expansion, especially CD8+ Temra.

Produced via immunoSEQ multiplex PCR; TCRdb's table is partial and in-frame only. The sample carries about 34,000 clones, about 87% recorded once. V was pared by 6 bases and J by 0 bases, with 17 bases between. Germline loops: CDR1 MDHEN, CDR2 SYDVKM. The CDR3 consists of 16 residues. Concerning this clone itself: Antigen: not known.

The V and J genes are TRBV28 and TRBJ1-1; D is unclear. The specimen comprised peripheral blood, sampled from a patient treated with proton-based radiotherapy. The clonotype originates from a woman in her 70s with pancreatic cancer. This CDR3 is CASSLTDLIMNTEAFF. The CDR3 DNA follows: TGTGCCAGCAGCCTTACAGATCTTATCATGAACACTGAAGCTTTCTTT.